Below are 25 T cell receptor beta chains sequenced from a single sample in a study of shared clonotypes between healthy human individuals. TCRdb's copy holds only in-frame clones and misses some; the assay was immunoSEQ multiplex PCR. This table holds about 600,000 clones, around 81% found once. The sequencing sample was made of PBMCs. The receptors stem from a woman between 35 and 50 years old in good health. Some clones in this sample may be carry-over from other donors' samples.

The V and J genes are TRBV6-5 and TRBJ2-2, with TRBD1 matching 8 bases. Trimming at V came to 4 bases and at J to 5 bases, leaving 6 bases not matched to a gene. Germline lookup yields CDR1 MNHEY and CDR2 SVGAGI. The CDR3 sequence is 15 residues long. CDR3 DNA sequence: TGTGCCAGCAGTTCCGGGACAGGTGTTACCGGGGAGCTGTTTTTT. Protein product: CASSSGTGVTGELFF.

The chain uses TRBV7-9 and TRBJ2-7; 8 bases are a match to TRBD2. Germline assignment: CDR1 SEHNR and CDR2 FQNEAQ (reference sequence). CDR3 length: 16 residues. J lost 2 bases, V lost 5 bases, and 11 bases had no gene match. CDR3 coding DNA: TGTGCCAGCAGCCCACAGATCAGTAGCGGGGCCTACGAGCAGTACTTC. Translated, it gives CASSPQISSGAYEQYF.

V is TRBV7-3 and J is TRBJ2-1; 7 nucleotides match TRBD2. V trimming: 5 bases; J trimming: 2 bases; junction bases outside the gene matches: 9. CDR1 and CDR2 (germline): SGHTA, FQGTGA. The CDR3 spans 16 residues. The CDR3 DNA reads as TGTGCCAGCAGCCATCTAGGGGCGGGGGCCTACAATGAGCAGTTCTTC. Translated: CASSHLGAGAYNEQFF. Drawing the rest from reference TRBV7-3 and TRBJ2-1, the complete variable domain is GAGVSQTPSNKVTEKGKYVELRCDPISGHTALYWYRQSLGQGPEFLIYFQGTGAADDSGLPNDRFFAVRPEGSVSTLKIQRTERGDSAVYLCASSHLGAGAYNEQFFGPGTRLTVL.

Only a few counts were recorded for this clone. The chain has TRBV7-6 and TRBJ1-2; D unresolved. The germline V gene has CDR1 SGHVS and CDR2 FNYEAQ. This CDR3 spans 16 amino acids. Trimming left V 5 bases short and J 0 bases short, with 16 bases between. The CDR3, as DNA: TGTGCCAGCAGCGCCCGTGTCGGACCCGCTAACTATGGCTACACCTTC. Protein sequence: CASSARVGPANYGYTF.

The V call is TRBV14, the J call TRBJ1-3; D is unclear. CDR1 is SGHDN, CDR2 FVKESK, per germline. This CDR3 has 17 amino acids. V lost 5 bases, J lost 0 bases, and 17 bases lay in between. Written as DNA, the CDR3 is TGTGCCAGCAGCTCAGGAATGGCGGTTAGCTCTGGAAACACCATATATTTT. Its protein is CASSSGMAVSSGNTIYF.

This chain joins TRBV18 and TRBJ2-1; D call uncertain. This CDR3 has 12 amino acids. The V end lost 2 bases, the J end lost 10 bases, and 9 bases lay between the germline ends. Germline V lookup: CDR1 KGHSH, CDR2 LQKENI. The CDR3 region is CASSPSLREQFF. The CDR3 DNA reads as TGTGCCAGCTCACCAAGCCTTCGGGAGCAGTTCTTC.

This clone showed up many times. The chain is built from TRBV6-1 and TRBJ2-7; D gene ambiguous. CDR1 and CDR2 from the germline V gene are MNHNS and SASEGT. The ends were cut back, 4 bases at V and 3 bases at J, with 4 bases in the middle. The CDR3 runs 11 residues. CDR3 amino acids: CASSANYEQYF. The CDR3 nucleotides read TGTGCCAGCAGTGCCAACTACGAGCAGTACTTC.

As regards this clone: Within the sample, other DNA sequences also encode this same CDR3. The chain carries TRBV15 and TRBJ2-3; 7 bases are shared with TRBD1. CDR3 length: 15 amino acids. Losses at the gene ends were 3 bases for V and 2 bases for J; bases not matched to a gene: 5. Germline values: CDR1 LNHNV, CDR2 YYDKDF (reference sequence). CDR3 bases: TGTGCCACCAGCAGCGACAGGGAAGCCACAGATACGCAGTATTTT. Amino acid sequence: CATSSDREATDTQYF.

The chain is built from TRBV28 and TRBJ2-7; D is tentatively TRBD1 or TRBD2 (5 bases each). The CDR3 length is 14 residues. V was clipped by 4 bases and J by 3 bases, with 13 bases between them. The germline CDR1 and CDR2 sequences are MDHEN and SYDVKM. The CDR3 DNA follows: TGTGCCAGCAGTTCCGAGGGGCTGGGCTACGAGCAGTACTTC. Its translation is CASSSEGLGYEQYF.

The chain is built from TRBV19 and TRBJ1-2; tentatively, D is TRBD1 (6 bases). The CDR3 extends over 20 amino acids. The germline V gene encodes CDR1 LNHDA and CDR2 SQIVND (reference sequence). V lost 1 base and J 2 bases, leaving 26 bases between the germline ends. CDR3 residues: CASSIVPLWTTGRLNYGYTF. DNA of the CDR3: TGTGCCAGTAGTATAGTGCCCCTCTGGACCACAGGGCGTTTGAACTATGGCTACACCTTC.

A remark on this clone: At the DNA level, this CDR3 is encoded by other sequences in the same sample as well. The rearrangement links TRBV29-1 to TRBJ2-3, with 7 bases fitting TRBD2. CDR1 is SQVTM, CDR2 ANQGSEA, per germline. The CDR3 has 19 amino acids. J lost 0 bases, V lost 0 bases, and 15 bases had no gene match. CDR3: CSVEDLVPGGRTSTDTQYF. The CDR3 nucleotides read TGCAGCGTTGAAGATCTTGTGCCGGGAGGCCGGACGAGCACAGATACGCAGTATTTT.

The rearrangement uses TRBV9 and TRBJ2-1; TRBD2 aligns across 14 bases. This CDR3 is built from 16 residues. The germline gives CDR1 SGDLS, CDR2 YYNGEE. The J segment lost 9 bases and the V segment lost 3 bases, leaving 8 bases of the junction unmatched. Written as DNA, the CDR3 is TGTGCCAGCAGCGCTATGGGACTAGCGGGAGCTTTTGAGCAGTTCTTC. This translates into CASSAMGLAGAFEQFF.

The chain links TRBV28 to TRBJ1-2; D perhaps matches TRBD1 (6 bases). This CDR3 has 15 residues. From germline, CDR1 is MDHEN and CDR2 SYDVKM. V was clipped by 10 bases and J by 2 bases, with 20 bases between them. The CDR3 bases are TGTGCCACACAAGAAGCCTCCGGACAGAACTATGGCTACACCTTC. Its translation: CATQEASGQNYGYTF.

Turning to this clone: This likely came from a read error, as a far larger clone is one base away. The sample has other DNA sequences that encode this CDR3 too. V gene TRBV6-1 combines with J gene TRBJ1-1; no reliable D call. The CDR3 sequence is 12 residues long. V was cut by 5 bases and J by 0 bases, with 4 bases left in between. Germline V gives CDR1 MNHNS, CDR2 SASEGT. The DNA for the CDR3 is TGTGCCAGCAGTTTAATGAACACTGAAGCTTTCTTT. Amino acid sequence: CASSLMNTEAFF.

The chain joins TRBV6-6 to TRBJ1-1; D remains unclear. Trimming removed 6 bases from V and 5 bases from J, with 13 bases in between. Germline V CDR1 and CDR2: MNHNY, SVGAGI (reference sequence). This CDR3 has 13 residues. Here the CDR3 DNA reads TGTGCCAGCAGATACGTTCCCACAACTGAAGCTTTCTTT. Its translation: CASRYVPTTEAFF.

The rearrangement links TRBV7-3 to TRBJ2-5, with 8 bases that match TRBD2. The DNA end is a closer match to TRBJ2-7, so the J assignment may be wrong. This CDR3 has 14 amino acids. Germline V gives CDR1 SGHTA, CDR2 FQGTGA. The CDR3 DNA follows: TGTGCCCGGGGCCCGGCCGGGAGGGGCTACGAGCAGTACTTC. This gives the protein CARGPAGRGYEQYF.

For the CDR3, the DNA is TGTGCCAGTAATAGGGACAGGACCGGTTCGCCTGAAGCTTTCTTT. The encoded protein is CASNRDRTGSPEAFF. The chain links TRBV19 to TRBJ1-1; TRBD1 aligns across 8 bases. CDR1 LNHDA and CDR2 SQIVND come from the germline V gene (reference sequence). The CDR3 consists of 15 residues. V was pared by 7 bases and J by 6 bases, with 13 bases of the junction left unmatched. The variable domain in full, with the rest retrieved from reference TRBV19 and TRBJ1-1, is DGGITQSPKYLFRKEGQNVTLSCEQNLNHDAMYWYRQDPGQGLRLIYYSQIVNDFQKGDIAEGYSVSREKKESFPLTVTSAQKNPTAFYLCASNRDRTGSPEAFFGQGTRLTVV.

In DNA form, the CDR3 reads TGTGCCAGCAGCCCGAGGGGGCAGGGAGAGTTCTTC. This codes for CASSPRGQGEFF. The rearrangement joins TRBV5-8 to TRBJ2-1; 7 bases are shared with TRBD1. Unmatched junction bases numbered 9, after V lost 4 bases and J lost 14 bases. This CDR3 has 12 residues. Germline CDR1 SGHTS, CDR2 YDEGEE. Full variable domain (remainder filled in from reference TRBV5-8 and TRBJ2-1): EAGVTQSPTHLIKTRGQQATLRCSPISGHTSVYWYQQALGLGLQFLLWYDEGEERNRGNFPPRFSGRQFPNYSSELNVNALELEDSALYLCASSPRGQGEFFGPGTRLTVL.

The chain uses TRBV27 and TRBJ2-1; 10 nucleotides line up with TRBD2. V lost 3 bases to trimming and J lost 8 bases; unmatched junction nucleotides: 7. Germline assignment: CDR1 MNHEY and CDR2 SMNVEV (reference sequence). The CDR3 runs 15 residues. The CDR3: CASSLLASGSYEQFF. The CDR3 DNA sequence: TGTGCCAGCAGTTTGTTGGCTAGCGGGAGCTATGAGCAGTTCTTC.

The chain couples TRBV7-9 to TRBJ2-5; 12 bases map to TRBD2. V shed 4 bases and J 7 bases; nucleotides not matched to a gene: 7. This CDR3 spans 15 amino acids. Germline V gives CDR1 SEHNR, CDR2 FQNEAQ (reference sequence). The CDR3 DNA is TGTGCCAGCAGCTCTAGCGGGAGGGCCTCGGGGACCCAGTACTTC. Translating it yields CASSSSGRASGTQYF.

Regarding this clone: Within the sample, other DNA sequences also encode this same CDR3. The J gene is TRBJ2-5, the V gene TRBV2, with 11 bases lining up with TRBD1. With V trimmed by 5 bases and J by 5 bases, 4 bases remained unmatched. The CDR3 sequence is 14 residues long. Germline V gene sequence: CDR1 SNHLY, CDR2 FYNNEI. The CDR3 loop is CASSRDRGEETQYF. In DNA, the CDR3 is TGTGCCAGCAGTCGGGACAGGGGGGAGGAGACCCAGTACTTC.

This clone was seen only once. A single base separates this from a much larger clone, so it may be a read error. The same CDR3 also results from other DNA sequences found in this sample. The chain has TRBV5-4 and TRBJ2-7; 11 bases are a match to TRBD1. CDR3 length: 14 residues. From germline, CDR1 is SGHNT and CDR2 YYREEE (reference sequence). J was trimmed by 4 bases and V by 4 bases; bases with no gene match: 4. The CDR3 region is CASSARDRGYEQYF. CDR3 nucleotides: TGTGCCAGCAGCGCCCGGGACAGGGGGTACGAGCAGTACTTC.

This CDR3 is CASSPGQGSFHVLTF. In DNA form, the CDR3 reads TGTGCCAGCAGCCCTGGACAGGGCTCTTTTCACGTCCTGACTTTC. The rearrangement links TRBV6-5 to TRBJ2-6, with 8 nucleotides matching TRBD1. Germline-derived CDR1 and CDR2 are MNHEY and SVGAGI. Trimming at V came to 6 bases and at J to 11 bases, leaving 12 bases not matched to a gene. The CDR3 covers 15 residues.

Concerning this clone itself: The sample has other DNA sequences that encode this CDR3 too. The genes are TRBV7-3 and TRBJ2-5, with TRBD2 matching over 11 bases. V shed 5 bases and J 2 bases; nucleotides not matched to a gene: 7. The CDR3 runs 16 residues. Germline CDR1 is SGHTA and CDR2 is FQGTGA. The CDR3 DNA is TGTGCCAGCAGCATCGGGACTAGCGGCCCGCAAGAGACCCAGTACTTC. Its protein product is CASSIGTSGPQETQYF.

This clone was counted at least ten times. This chain uses TRBV19 with TRBJ1-4; TRBD1 matches 9 bases. Germline assignment: CDR1 LNHDA and CDR2 SQIVND (reference sequence). The CDR3 has 14 amino acids. J lost 6 bases, V lost 3 bases, and 2 bases had no gene match. The CDR3 coding sequence is TGTGCCAGTAGTATCACAGGGGGCGATGAAAAACTGTTTTTT. Its translation is CASSITGGDEKLFF.